This entry describes one T cell receptor (beta chain). The antigen remains unidentified. The CDR3 is 15 residues long. V lost 8 bases, J lost 6 bases, and 10 bases stayed unmatched. CDR1 and CDR2 (germline): SNHLY, FYNNEI. Replicate PCRs for sorted subsets used around 200 ng DNA; this equaled tens of thousands of T cell genomes. Here immunoSEQ multiplex PCR was the method, and the copy in TCRdb shows in-frame clones only, minus some. Here the sample spans hundreds of thousands of clones, about 96% being singletons. The sample belongs to a study of shared clonotypes between healthy human individuals. On the study more broadly: The plates for each donor numbered three CD4 naive, three CD4 memory, two CD8 naive and one CD8 memory. Regarding the study as a whole: Naive CD4 clonotypes overlapped across a handful of donors at approximately 5.5%.

The sequence came from a woman aged 25 to 39 in good health. Sequenced: naive CD4+ T cells sorted from blood. Subset given: CD45RA+ positively selected. The chain combines TRBV2 with TRBJ2-1; the match to TRBD2 covers 10 bases. CDR3 DNA sequence: TGTGCCAGCCACCTTCTAGCGGGAGTAACCAATGAGCAGTTCTTC. It specifies CASHLLAGVTNEQFF.